This T cell receptor (beta chain) was recorded in a study of ipilimumab plus nivolumab after autologous stem cell transplantation. Across the whole study: Patients received a median of roughly five ipilimumab and about 8 nivolumab doses.

This clone was observed a handful of times. The antigen is unknown. The CDR3 has 15 residues. In germline, CDR1 is SGDLS, CDR2 YYNGEE. V shed 2 bases and J 3 bases; nucleotides not matched to a gene: 2. Sequencing was performed with immunoSEQ multiplex PCR; in TCRdb, only in-frame clones are kept and a portion is missing. The sample consists of 43,000 or so clones, about 88% of them appearing once. Ipilimumab, 1 mg/kg, started 14 to 28 days after autologous transplant. Patients received nivolumab 3 mg/kg at weeks 1, 4, 7, 10, then fortnightly to week 26. Study-wide points: The authors say TCR, Treg and microbiome findings warrant further study.

This sample comprised PBMCs, obtained in a trial of ipilimumab plus nivolumab as post-transplant consolidation. This chain links TRBV9 with TRBJ2-3, with TRBD2 matching 11 bases. The receptor was isolated from a male donor with multiple myeloma. CDR3 sequence: CASSVRLAGTDTQYF. The CDR3 nucleotides read TGTGCCAGCAGCGTGAGACTAGCGGGAACAGATACGCAGTATTTT.